In this sample, the clone carrying this T cell receptor (beta chain) turned up a few times. This sample is drawn from a study of identical twins. A universal primer site was incorporated via template switching, and the cDNA contained unique molecular identifiers. TCRdb passed the 5' RACE reads through MiXCR, listing each CDR3 protein once. The repertoire consists of 300,000 to 400,000 distinct CDR3 sequences, with about 12% occurring once and the leading ten covering around 7.8%. The CDR3 extends over 13 amino acids. V shed 2 bases and J shed 1 base, with 8 bases lying between them. The germline CDR1 and CDR2 sequences are SQVTM and ANQGSEA. The same sample was also studied in work on yellow fever vaccine responses in identical twins.

The V gene is TRBV29-1, the J gene TRBJ1-2; no clear D gene. The receptor comes from a young woman in good health. Specimen: CD8+ T cells sorted from blood. CDR3 coding DNA: TGCAGCGTTGAAAACAACCGTAACTATGGCTACACCTTC. It is translated as CSVENNRNYGYTF.